These 2 T cell receptor beta chains were all obtained from the same sample, sequenced in a study of response to subunit inactivated influenza vaccine (dated by TCRdb to 2017 to 2018). Libraries were constructed by RT-PCR. The sample was run on an Illumina HiSeq 2500. Using fastp at Q25 and MiXCR, TCRdb reprocessed the public reads and kept productive beta chains. Rows are unified per CDR3 protein, each entry keeping the most common DNA and genes. The sample table lists 300,000 to 350,000 distinct CDR3 sequences, about 20% of them with a count of one. The biggest ten clones account for about 9.3% of the sample. The starting material was PBMCs from blood, obtained less than 22 months after vaccination. These receptors originate from a man aged 45 to 75 who received an inactivated influenza vaccine. Donor details come from another sample of the same person, matched by shared clones.

The table lists this clonotype with many counts. The chain combines TRBV20-1 with TRBJ2-6; possibly TRBD1 or TRBD2 for D (5 bases each). Trimming removed 0 bases from V and 5 bases from J, with 14 bases in between. The germline V gene has CDR1 DFQATT and CDR2 SNEGSKA (reference sequence). The CDR3 contains 16 residues. This CDR3 reads CSARDKGPHRANVLTF. DNA of the CDR3: TGCAGTGCTAGAGACAAGGGACCGCATAGGGCCAACGTCCTGACTTTC.

In this sample, this clonotype turned up a few times. The chain couples TRBV18 to TRBJ1-1; no definite D call. CDR3 length: 15 amino acids. CDR1 is KGHSH, CDR2 LQKENI, per germline. Trimming left V 3 bases short and J 0 bases short, with 11 bases between. DNA for the CDR3: TGTGCCAGCTCACCGGTAGGAGACATGAACACTGAAGCTTTCTTT. The encoded protein is CASSPVGDMNTEAFF.